This TCR beta chain was found in a study of T-cell memory formation after mild COVID-19. General observations from the study: CD4/CD8 balance held among clones contracting day 15 to 85, and later expanders leaned CD4+.

Germline V lookup: CDR1 SGHRS, CDR2 YFSETQ. There are 13 residues in the CDR3. The V end was cut by 6 bases, the J end by 4 bases, with 13 bases between. Of note for this clonotype: Its antigen is unknown.

TCRdb independently ran MiXCR on the 5' RACE reads; one entry per CDR3 protein. The profile shows some 320,000 distinct CDR3 sequences, approximately 16% of them singletons. Source material: PBMCs or a T cell subset sorted from them (not recorded which). The chain couples TRBV5-1 to TRBJ1-2; possible D gene TRBD1, 5 bases. The sequence was obtained from a man younger than 35 who had mild COVID-19 (a few samples of this study predate the infection). Cell type and time point are not known. The CDR3 region is CASTPQGAYGYTF. The CDR3 coding sequence is TGCGCCAGCACCCCCCAGGGAGCCTATGGCTACACCTTC.